This TCR beta chain was identified during a study of shared clonotypes between healthy human individuals (dated by TCRdb to the early 2020s). Context from the whole study: The cohort comprised two women and a few men aged 18 to 49 years. The study deeply sequenced blood TCR repertoires of about five healthy adults to estimate repertoire size and the extent of clonotype sharing between individuals. For each donor, CD4 naive and CD4 memory were each given three plates, CD8 naive was given two plates, and CD8 memory was given one plate. To increase sequencing depth and limit assay-specific biases, different laboratories used diverse techniques to prepare libraries and sequence TCR repertoires. Leukapheresis yielded between about 0.9 and 8.9 billion PBMCs per donor.

General conclusions and limits of the study: Pairwise subsampling led to the expectation that sequencing depth would affect the degree of clonotype sharing among donors. Incomplete sequencing was indicated by rarefaction of sorted-subset datasets, despite the large sequencing depth. Across a few donors, around 5.4% of naive CD4, 3% to 4% of naive CD8, approximately 2.5% of memory CD4, and roughly 0.4% of memory CD8 clonotypes were shared. Naive subsets generally had larger estimated clonotype richness than memory subsets. Sampling was restricted to blood, and TCR repertoires in tissue are likely to differ from TCR repertoires in blood. The genetic and exposure-history diversity represented was limited by the small number of donors. Higher generation probabilities were observed for clonotypes shared by all four sorted-subset donors than for non-shared clonotypes.

A remark on this clone: Its antigen has not been determined. Per-nucleotide qualities are absent, and no much larger clonotype sits a single base away.

Using the deep immunoSEQ assay, multiplex PCR amplified TCR CDR3 regions from genomic DNA. For each cell subset, the extracted genomic DNA was distributed evenly across all wells of several immunoSEQ 96-well plates, and each plate served as one replicate. For sorted subsets, approximately 200 ng of genomic DNA, equivalent to 25,000 to 35,000 T cell genomes, went into each replicate PCR. Purified libraries were measured with a Qubit 3.0 fluorometer, size-checked on a Bioanalyzer 2100, and measured again with the KAPA Library Quantification kit. Every immunoSEQ 96-well plate was sequenced on a separate single-read 150-cycle Illumina NextSeq 550 flow cell. In the paper's pipeline: Because only junctional sequences without quality scores were contained in the immunoSEQ output, filtering matching that applied to full-length reads could not be performed. To assign V/J genes and CDR3, sequences were annotated using PyIR, a Python wrapper for IgBLAST v1.9, with IMGT germline references. Reads were removed for weak V/J assignments (E-value above 1e-6), missing CDR3, stop codons, out-of-frame junctions, or ambiguous translated residues. V3J clonotypes were defined as sequences sharing the same inferred V gene, J gene, and CDR3 amino acid sequence. Percentage overlap between repertoires was calculated by dividing the number of shared unique clonotypes by the size of the smaller repertoire. Repertoire richness was assessed with RTK rarefaction, the Chao1 estimator, and Recon v2.1 estimates of unobserved clonotypes. For all TCRbeta clonotypes obtained by the gDNA method from a few donors, generation probabilities were computed with OLGA. This is the immuneACCESS table as TCRdb keeps it, with only in-frame sequences that have V and J called. A part of the clones is gone; compared with another copy, unresolved V genes explain less than half, and the rest is unexplained. The D gene and trimming were derived from the DNA, and the V and J assignments and clone size from that table. The sample profile shows roughly 650,000 clones; 97% of them were found once. Approximately 0.057% of the sample is in the top ten clones.

The CDR3 runs 14 amino acids, cysteine and phenylalanine included. Of all the DNA, just the CDR3 is kept, 42 bases in frame from base 1. V is clipped by 3 bases and J by 7 bases, and the sequence between their germline boundaries is 14 bases long. The germline V gene encodes CDR1 MRHNA and CDR2 SNTAGT. The donors were healthy, HIV-negative adults who had no recently reported acute infections or vaccinations. All donors were Caucasian adults living in Nashville, Tennessee, USA. Magnetic negative selection was used to enrich CD4+ T cells, after which naive cells were positively selected on CD45RA and the negative fraction became the memory subset. After blood collection by leukapheresis, PBMCs were isolated using Ficoll-Histopaque density gradient centrifugation and then cryopreserved in the vapor phase of liquid nitrogen. Purity and quantity of every magnetically sorted T cell population were checked by analytical flow cytometry. Genomic DNA was isolated from each sorted fraction and quantified by UV absorbance on a Nanodrop 2000c.

This clonotype was sampled from a woman in her 30s in good health. The sequence joins TRBV6-4 to TRBJ2-3, and perhaps TRBD1 as D gene, on 6 matching bases. The sample taken for sequencing was naive CD4+ T cells sorted from blood. The meaning of the sample's cell subset or site label: CD45RA+ positively selected. The DNA reads as follows: TGTGCCAGCAGTGAAGACTACAGGGCTTATACGCAGTATTTT. The resulting protein is CASSEDYRAYTQYF.